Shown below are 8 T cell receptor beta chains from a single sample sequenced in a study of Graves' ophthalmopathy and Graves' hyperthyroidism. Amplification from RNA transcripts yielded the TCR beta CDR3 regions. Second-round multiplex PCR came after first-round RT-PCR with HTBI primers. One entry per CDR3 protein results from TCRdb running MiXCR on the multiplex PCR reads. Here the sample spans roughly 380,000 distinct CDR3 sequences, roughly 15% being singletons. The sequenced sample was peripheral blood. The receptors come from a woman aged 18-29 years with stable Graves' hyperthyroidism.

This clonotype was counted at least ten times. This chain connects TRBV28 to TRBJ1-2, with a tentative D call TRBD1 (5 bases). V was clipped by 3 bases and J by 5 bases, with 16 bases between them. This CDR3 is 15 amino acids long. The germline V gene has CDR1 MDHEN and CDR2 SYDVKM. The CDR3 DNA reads TGTGCCAGCAGTTTGCGGGGACGAGGGGCTTATGGCTACACCTTC. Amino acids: CASSLRGRGAYGYTF.

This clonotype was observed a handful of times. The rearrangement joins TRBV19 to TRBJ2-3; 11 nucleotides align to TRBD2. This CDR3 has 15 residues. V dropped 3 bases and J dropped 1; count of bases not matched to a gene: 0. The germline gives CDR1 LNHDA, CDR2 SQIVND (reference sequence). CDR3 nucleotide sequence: TGTGCCAGTAGTATGGGACTAGCGGGCACAGATACGCAGTATTTT. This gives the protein CASSMGLAGTDTQYF.

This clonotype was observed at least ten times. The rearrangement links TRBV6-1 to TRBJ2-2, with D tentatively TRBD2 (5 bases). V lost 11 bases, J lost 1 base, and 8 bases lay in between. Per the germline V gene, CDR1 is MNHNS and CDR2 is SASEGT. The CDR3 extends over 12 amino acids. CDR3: CAVRGNTGELFF. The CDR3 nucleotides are TGTGCCGTCCGGGGGAACACCGGGGAGCTGTTTTTT.

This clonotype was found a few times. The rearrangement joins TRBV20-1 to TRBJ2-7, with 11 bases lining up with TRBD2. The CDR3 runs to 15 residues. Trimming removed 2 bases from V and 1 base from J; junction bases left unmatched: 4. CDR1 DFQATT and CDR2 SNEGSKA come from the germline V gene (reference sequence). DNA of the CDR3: TGCAGTGCTAGATTAGCGGGGGGGAATTCCTACGAGCAGTACTTC. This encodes CSARLAGGNSYEQYF.

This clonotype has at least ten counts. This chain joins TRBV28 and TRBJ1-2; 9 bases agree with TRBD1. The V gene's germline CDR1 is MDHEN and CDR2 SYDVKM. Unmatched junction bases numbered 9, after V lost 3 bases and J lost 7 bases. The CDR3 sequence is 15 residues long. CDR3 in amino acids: CASSLGGQGIGGYTF. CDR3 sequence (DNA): TGTGCCAGCAGTTTGGGCGGACAGGGGATTGGTGGCTACACCTTC.

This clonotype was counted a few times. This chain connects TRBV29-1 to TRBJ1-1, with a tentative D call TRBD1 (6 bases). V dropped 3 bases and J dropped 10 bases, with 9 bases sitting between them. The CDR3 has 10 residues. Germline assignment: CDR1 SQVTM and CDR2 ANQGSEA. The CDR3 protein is CSVEEGGAFF. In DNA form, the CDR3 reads TGCAGCGTTGAGGAAGGGGGAGCTTTCTTT. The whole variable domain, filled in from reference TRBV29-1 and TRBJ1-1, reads SAVISQKPSRDICQRGTSLTIQCQVDSQVTMMFWYRQQPGQSLTLIATANQGSEATYESGFVIDKFPISRPNLTFSTLTVSNMSPEDSSIYLCSVEEGGAFFGQGTRLTVV.

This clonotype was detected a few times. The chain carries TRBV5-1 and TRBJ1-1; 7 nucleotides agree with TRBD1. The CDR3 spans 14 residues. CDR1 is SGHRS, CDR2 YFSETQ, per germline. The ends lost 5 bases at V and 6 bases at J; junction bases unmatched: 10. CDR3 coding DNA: TGCGCCAGCAGGCCGGGACAGCTTAGAGCTGAAGCTTTCTTT. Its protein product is CASRPGQLRAEAFF.

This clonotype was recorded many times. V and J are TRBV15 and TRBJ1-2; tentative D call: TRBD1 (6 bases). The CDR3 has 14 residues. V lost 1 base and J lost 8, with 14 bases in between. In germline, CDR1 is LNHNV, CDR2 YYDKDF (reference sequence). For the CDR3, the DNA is TGTGCCACCAGCAGAGCTGAGGTGGGACAAGGCTACACCTTC. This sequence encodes CATSRAEVGQGYTF.